The entry below describes one T cell receptor beta chain. Its antigen is not identified. The data were obtained in a study of CD8 T cells in Susac syndrome. Study information: There were about 6 sequenced Susac syndrome patients with active disease and under ten in remission. General study points: It was acknowledged by the study that relatively few individuals were included in its TCR sequencing and HLA analysis. The total CD8+ repertoires contained about 16 Susac-specific public clones, and the CD8+ TEMRA repertoires contained about 5.

Each Susac syndrome patient had definite or probable disease by recently defined criteria. The V and J ends lost 4 bases and 10 bases, in that order; junction bases with no gene match: 7. Germline V CDR1 and CDR2: KGHSH, LQKENI. This CDR3 comprises 14 residues. With random hexamers, 0.5 to 1 ug RNA was reverse transcribed. Using its own MiXCR run on the immunoSEQ multiplex PCR reads, TCRdb lists one record per CDR3 protein. The table has about 100,000 distinct CDR3 sequences, about 95% seen once. This receptor was taken from a human donor with Susac syndrome. This sequence joins TRBV18 and TRBJ1-6; 7 bases match TRBD1. The sample taken for sequencing was CD8+ T cells from PBMCs. CDR3 coding DNA: TGTGCCAGCTCACATTTAGACAGGGCATCACCCCTCCACTTT. Its translation: CASSHLDRASPLHF.